This T cell receptor (beta chain) was recovered during a study of T-cell reconstitution after alpha-beta-depleted transplantation in children. The germline CDR1 and CDR2 sequences are SGHAT and FQNNGV. The V segment lost 5 bases and the J segment 4 bases; nucleotides outside the gene matches: 11. This CDR3 spans 16 amino acids. Study results and caveats: One year after transplant, T-cell counts and diversity came mostly from newly produced T cells. Diversity of TCRbeta at day 60 was high in some patients, arising from surviving recipient T cells and thymic progenitors. Alpha-beta T cells about two months after transplant reportedly derived from several hundred expanded graft clones.

Note on this clonotype: Its target is not known.

Unique molecular identifiers were incorporated when the TCRbeta library was constructed. MiXCR, run by TCRdb on the PCR reads, gives a single entry per CDR3 protein. The sample shows about 580,000 distinct CDR3 sequences, more than 20% of them seen only once. The sequence came from a boy under two years old who had a stem cell transplant for acute myeloid leukemia, so the T cells may come from the graft donor. The material was PBMCs, mostly from graft donor cells, obtained 360 days after TCRalphabeta/CD19-depleted stem cell transplant. The chain joins TRBV11-2 to TRBJ2-7; 10 bases fit TRBD1. In nucleotides, the CDR3 is TGTGCCAGCAGCCACACACCGGGACAGGGGACTTACGAGCAGTACGTC. Its translation is CASSHTPGQGTYEQYV.